The T cell receptor (beta chain) described here comes from a study of T-cell reconstitution after alpha-beta-depleted transplantation in children. Per germline, CDR1 LGHNA and CDR2 YSLEER. This CDR3 region has 15 residues. V lost 0 bases, J lost 0 bases, and 1 base stayed unmatched. This clonotype came up many times. The TCRbeta library was prepared with unique molecular identifiers. TCRdb independently ran MiXCR on the PCR reads; one entry per CDR3 protein. The sample lists about 100,000 distinct CDR3 sequences, about 6.5% seen once, with 20% to 25% in the top ten. Sample: PBMCs, mostly from graft donor cells, taken 360 days after TCRalphabeta/CD19-depleted stem cell transplant. The clonotype originates from a male patient between 2 and 10 years old who had a stem cell transplant for acute lymphoblastic leukemia, so the T cells may come from the graft donor. This rearrangement joins TRBV4-3 to TRBJ2-7, with 8 bases matching TRBD2. The chain's CDR3 is CASSQEGTSSYEQYF. The CDR3 DNA reads as TGCGCCAGCAGCCAAGAAGGGACTAGCTCCTACGAGCAGTACTTC.